This entry is about one T cell receptor (beta chain). The sample belongs to a study of blood T cell repertoires in COVID-19. The length of the CDR3 is 14 residues. Germline trimming cut 10 bases from V and 7 bases from J; bases unmatched to any gene: 6. CDR1 and CDR2 from the germline V gene are MDHEN and SYDVKM. Sequencing used immunoSEQ multiplex PCR; TCRdb keeps in-frame clones, though not all of them. The sample comprises roughly 280,000 clones, approximately 86% of which are singletons, and more than 4.5% rests with the top ten. The clonotype comes from a woman in her sixties or seventies with COVID-19, enrolled during active disease. The source material was peripheral blood. The chain has TRBV28 and TRBJ2-1, with 14 bases lining up with TRBD2. For the CDR3, the DNA is TGTGCCATCCTAGGGACTAGCGGGAGAAATGAGCAGTTCTTC. It is translated as CAILGTSGRNEQFF.